This is a list of T cell receptor beta chains from one sample in a study of blood T cell repertoires in COVID-19. Clones were sequenced by immunoSEQ multiplex PCR, and TCRdb holds only the in-frame ones, with some missing. The repertoire has about 49,000 clones, 81% of them found once; the top ten carry about a fifth. The sample taken for sequencing was peripheral blood. These receptors were obtained from a woman of 80 years or more with COVID-19, enrolled during active disease. CDR3s include the opening cysteine and the closing phenylalanine or tryptophan. A D gene is named only where the DNA matches it firmly. Size is omitted from some rows. Given values are once, few, many or a class for expanded clones.

>TRBJ1-4|-|TRBV30|-
TGTGCCTGGAGTGTACAGGCCGGTAATGAAAAACTGTTTTTT
CAWSVQAGNEKLFF
>TRBJ2-7|-|TRBV4-1|-
TGCGCCAGCAGCCAAGATCTTCCTGCACCCGCTATCTCCTACGAGCAGTACTTC
CASSQDLPAPAISYEQYF
>TRBJ2-7|-|TRBV11-2|TRBD1
TGTGCCAGCAGCTTAGTTTCCGGACAGGCCTCCAAGCAGTACTTC
CASSLVSGQASKQYF
>TRBJ1-6|-|TRBV27|-
TGTGCCAGCAGTTCCCCGGGGGGCGCCCTCCACTTT
CASSSPGGALHF
>TRBJ2-3|-|TRBV14|-
TGTGCCAGCAGTCTCGGGAGCGGATGGTCGCAGTATTTT
CASSLGSGWSQYF
>TRBJ1-4|-|TRBV2|TRBD1
TGTGCCAGCAGTCGACAGGGGTCCCAATTTGCAACTAATGAAAAACTGTTTTTT
CASSRQGSQFATNEKLFF
>TRBJ2-5|-|TRBV9|TRBD2
TGTGCCAGCAGCGCGGGACTAGCGGGGAAAGAGACCCAGTACTTC
CASSAGLAGKETQYF
>TRBJ2-7|-|TRBV19|TRBD1
TGTGCCAGTACGATTGGACAGGGTGGAGGATACGAGCAGTACTTC
CASTIGQGGGYEQYF
>TRBJ2-3|-|TRBV6-4|TRBD2
TGTGCCAGCAGTGAGACTAGCGGGATTATCGATACGCAGTATTTT
CASSETSGIIDTQYF
>TRBJ1-1|once|TRBV19|-
TGTGCCAGTAAGAATATTGGGGGCGAAGCTTTCTTT
CASKNIGGEAFF
>TRBJ2-7|-|TRBV2|-
TGTGCCACCCAGGGGTTCCACGAGCAGTACTTC
CATQGFHEQYF
>TRBJ2-2|once|TRBV5-1|-
TGCGCCAGCAGCTTCGCAGACTCCACCGGGGAGCTGTTTTTT
CASSFADSTGELFF
>TRBJ1-2|-|TRBV2|TRBD1
TGTGCCAGCAGTGGGGACAGCTATGGCTACACCTTC
CASSGDSYGYTF
>TRBJ2-7|many|TRBV27|TRBD2
TGTGCCAGCAGTTTAGTTAAAGGTCGTCGACTAGCGGGTGGAGAGCAGTACTTC
CASSLVKGRRLAGGEQYF
>TRBJ1-2|-|TRBV7-2|TRBD1
TGTGCCAGCAGCCCGCGGACAGGGGCTACTAACTATGGCTACACCTTC
CASSPRTGATNYGYTF